This T cell receptor (beta chain) was recorded in a study of shared clonotypes between healthy human individuals. The J segment lost 4 bases and the V segment lost 0 bases, leaving 4 bases of the junction unmatched. This CDR3 has 15 amino acids. Per the germline V gene, CDR1 is SGDLS and CDR2 is YYNGEE. The protocol was immunoSEQ multiplex PCR, while the TCRdb copy is restricted to in-frame clones and leaves out a portion. The repertoire holds under 2.5 million clones, with around 92% as singletons. Naive CD45RA+ and memory CD45RA-negative subsets were split from CD4+ cells. The gene calls are TRBV9 and TRBJ2-1, with 7 bases identical to TRBD1. Sequencing was carried out using naive CD4+ T cells from PBMCs. Documented subset: CD45RA+ positively selected. This receptor was taken from a young man in good health. Some clones in this sample may be carry-over from other donors' samples. CDR3 sequence: CASSVAQGLYNEQFF. The CDR3 DNA sequence: TGTGCCAGCAGCGTAGCACAGGGGTTATACAATGAGCAGTTCTTC.